This paragraph covers one T cell receptor beta chain sequence. The sample is drawn from a study of blood T cell repertoires in COVID-19. Across the study: The United States, Italy and Spain were the sources of the acute and convalescent COVID-19 samples.

From germline, CDR1 is MNHEY and CDR2 SVGAGI. Trimming removed 0 bases from V and 6 bases from J, with 9 bases in between. This CDR3 region has 14 residues. Original processing methods: Amplification with reference gene primers provided the estimates of nucleated cell counts. Sequencing was performed with immunoSEQ multiplex PCR; in TCRdb, only in-frame clones are kept and a portion is missing. The V and J calls and clone size are taken from that table; D and trimming were inferred from the DNA. Among about 260,000 clones listed, over 75% were seen once. This sequence joins TRBV6-5 and TRBJ2-1; D perhaps matches TRBD1 (6 bases). This TCR was recovered from a woman in her 70s with COVID-19, enrolled during active disease. The sequenced sample was peripheral blood. CDR3 sequence: CASSYSYRVNEQFF. The CDR3 coding sequence is TGTGCCAGCAGTTACTCGTACAGGGTCAATGAGCAGTTCTTC.